This T cell receptor (beta chain) was sequenced during a study of monozygotic twins with cystic fibrosis. Study results and limitations: Nucleotide-identical clonotype sharing was significantly higher within monozygotic CF twin pairs than between unrelated CF individuals. The repertoire was suggested to be naive-dominated, clonality median around 0.01. In this small cohort, shared CDR3 numbers showed no association with age, concordance or disease severity. In 13 of 16 pairs, V gene usage was closest to the co-twin's.

Method: immunoSEQ multiplex PCR; TCRdb's copy keeps in-frame clones and lacks some. The sample lists 30,000 to 40,000 clones, approximately 70% occurring once. CDR1 LNHDA and CDR2 SQIVND come from the germline V gene (reference sequence). The CDR3 covers 15 residues. Trimming at V came to 6 bases and at J to 3 bases, leaving 8 bases not matched to a gene. This clone was observed a single time. The antigen remains undetermined. Sequencing was carried out using blood. The sequence derives from a girl between 10 and 17 years old with cystic fibrosis. This chain links TRBV19 with TRBJ2-3, with TRBD1 identical over 8 bases. In DNA form, the CDR3 reads TGTGCCAGTAGGAACGGACAGGGCAAGACAGATACGCAGTATTTT. Protein: CASRNGQGKTDTQYF.